A single sample is the source of the 13 T cell receptor beta chains below, sequenced in a study of blood T cell repertoires in COVID-19. Profiled with immunoSEQ multiplex PCR; TCRdb holds only in-frame clones, not every one. The repertoire holds about 97,000 clones, with roughly 92% as singletons. The sequencing input was peripheral blood. The receptors stem from a woman aged 50 to 60 with COVID-19, enrolled during active disease.

This chain links TRBV19 with TRBJ1-3; 9 bases are shared with TRBD1. The CDR3 contains 17 residues. CDR1 LNHDA and CDR2 SQIVND come from the germline V gene (reference sequence). Losses at the gene ends were 4 bases for V and 3 bases for J; bases not matched to a gene: 10. The CDR3: CASSKGQGLSFGNTIYF. The CDR3 bases are TGTGCCAGTAGTAAGGGACAGGGACTTTCGTTTGGAAACACCATATATTTT.

The chain combines TRBV7-9 with TRBJ2-7; 7 positions match TRBD1. Germline V gene data show CDR1 as SEHNR and CDR2 as FQNEAQ (reference sequence). The V gene end was trimmed by 4 bases and the J gene end by 4 bases; junction bases not matched to a gene: 10. The CDR3 consists of 15 residues. CDR3 region: CASSSAGQVGYEQYF. CDR3 DNA sequence: TGTGCCAGCAGCTCGGCTGGACAGGTAGGATACGAGCAGTACTTC.

This chain links TRBV11-2 with TRBJ2-3; TRBD1 aligns across 8 bases. Germline V gene lookup returns CDR1 SGHAT and CDR2 FQNNGV. The CDR3 is made up of 15 amino acids. V shed 7 bases and J 2 bases; nucleotides not matched to a gene: 8. In DNA, the CDR3 is TGTGCCAGCACGGCCGGGACAGGTTACACAGATACGCAGTATTTT. Its translation: CASTAGTGYTDTQYF.

This rearrangement joins TRBV27 to TRBJ2-7; 9 bases fit TRBD1. Trimming at V came to 6 bases and at J to 3 bases, leaving 6 bases not matched to a gene. The CDR3 contains 14 residues. CDR1 is MNHEY and CDR2 is SMNVEV in the germline V gene (reference sequence). CDR3 protein: CASSLPGQGYEQYF. The CDR3, as DNA: TGTGCCAGCAGCCTACCGGGACAGGGCTACGAGCAGTACTTC.

The chain links TRBV7-2 to TRBJ1-1; D not certain. The CDR3 sequence is 15 residues long. The germline gives CDR1 SGHTA, CDR2 FQGNSA. V lost 4 bases to trimming and J lost 2 bases, with 14 bases between them. The CDR3 region has the DNA TGTGCCAGCAGCTCAGCCAGGACGGGAAACACTGAAGCTTTCTTT. It is translated as CASSSARTGNTEAFF.

The chain links TRBV19 to TRBJ2-1; 10 bases line up with TRBD1. CDR3 length: 15 amino acids. The V gene end was trimmed by 6 bases and the J gene end by 8 bases; junction bases not matched to a gene: 10. Germline V gene lookup returns CDR1 LNHDA and CDR2 SQIVND (reference sequence). The CDR3 here is CASSAGTGAAYEQFF. In DNA, the CDR3 is TGTGCCAGTAGCGCCGGGACAGGGGCCGCGTATGAGCAGTTCTTC. Combining the CDR3 with reference TRBV19 and TRBJ2-1 gives the whole variable domain DGGITQSPKYLFRKEGQNVTLSCEQNLNHDAMYWYRQDPGQGLRLIYYSQIVNDFQKGDIAEGYSVSREKKESFPLTVTSAQKNPTAFYLCASSAGTGAAYEQFFGPGTRLTVL.

The chain is built from TRBV6-1 and TRBJ2-2; 8 positions match TRBD1. V gave up 2 bases and J gave up 3 bases; unmatched junction bases: 8. The germline CDR1 and CDR2 sequences are MNHNS and SASEGT. There are 17 residues in the CDR3. DNA of the CDR3: TGTGCCAGCAGTGAAATTATGGACAGGGCCTACACCGGGGAGCTGTTTTTT. It translates to CASSEIMDRAYTGELFF.

The V and J genes are TRBV19 and TRBJ2-3; 10 bases align to TRBD1. The trim removed 6 bases at V and 3 bases at J, leaving 9 bases unmatched. Per the germline V gene, CDR1 is LNHDA and CDR2 is SQIVND (reference sequence). The CDR3 spans 16 residues. The CDR3 sequence is CASSLRQGATTDTQYF. The CDR3 DNA reads as TGTGCCAGTAGCCTTAGACAGGGGGCGACTACAGATACGCAGTATTTT.

V is TRBV14 and J is TRBJ1-2, with D unclear. V lost 0 bases to trimming and J lost 5 bases, with 10 bases between them. Germline V gives CDR1 SGHDN, CDR2 FVKESK. This CDR3 has 14 amino acids. The DNA of the CDR3 is TGTGCCAGCAGCCAAGATGGCAGGTCTTATGGCTACACCTTC. Its protein is CASSQDGRSYGYTF.

As concerns this clone: This specimen includes other DNA sequences encoding the same CDR3. The chain links TRBV5-6 to TRBJ1-3; D is unresolved. Trimming removed 3 bases at V and 3 bases at J, with 10 bases between. Germline CDR1 reads SGHDT; CDR2 reads YYEEEE. This CDR3 region has 14 residues. The CDR3 reads CASSSPRGGNTIYF. Here the CDR3 DNA reads TGTGCCAGCAGCTCCCCCCGGGGTGGAAACACCATATATTTT.

V is TRBV5-6 and J is TRBJ2-3, with unresolved D. In germline, CDR1 is SGHDT, CDR2 YYEEEE. The CDR3 has 12 residues. Trimming pared 7 bases from V and 1 base from J, leaving 7 bases between. The CDR3 region is CASGRGTDTQYF. The CDR3 DNA follows: TGTGCCAGCGGCCGGGGCACAGATACGCAGTATTTT.

The chain has TRBV9 and TRBJ1-3; weak D call: TRBD1 (5 bases). The ends were cut back, 1 base at V and 0 bases at J, with 11 bases in the middle. CDR1 is SGDLS and CDR2 is YYNGEE in the germline V gene. CDR3 length equals 16 residues. The CDR3: CASSVRGGYSGNTIYF. Here the CDR3 DNA reads TGTGCCAGCAGCGTAAGGGGAGGCTACTCTGGAAACACCATATATTTT.

This sequence joins TRBV19 and TRBJ1-5; the D gene is possibly TRBD1 (6 bases). From germline, CDR1 is LNHDA and CDR2 SQIVND (reference sequence). There are 14 residues in the CDR3. V was cut by 3 bases and J by 5 bases, with 11 bases left in between. The CDR3 DNA is TGTGCCAGTAGTATGCAGGGGCCCCATCAGCCCCAGCATTTT. Translation gives CASSMQGPHQPQHF. The full variable domain, rest sourced from reference TRBV19 and TRBJ1-5, is DGGITQSPKYLFRKEGQNVTLSCEQNLNHDAMYWYRQDPGQGLRLIYYSQIVNDFQKGDIAEGYSVSREKKESFPLTVTSAQKNPTAFYLCASSMQGPHQPQHFGDGTRLSIL.